The 31 T cell receptor beta chains listed next were all sequenced from one sample in a study of T cells after posttransplantation cyclophosphamide. A marrow graft followed busulfan-fludarabine conditioning, with cyclophosphamide on days +3 and +4. The method was immunoSEQ multiplex PCR; TCRdb's version includes in-frame clones alone and lacks a portion of them. In the table there are about 43,000 clones, about nine tenths of which are singletons. The sample here was PBMCs, taken about 62 days after allogeneic stem cell transplant with posttransplant cyclophosphamide. The receptors were sampled from a male patient between 55 and 70 years old who received an allogeneic stem cell transplant from a related donor and was CMV-positive. Some T cells may be provided by the graft donor.

The CDR3 DNA follows: TGTGCCTGGAACCGGCAGGGGGCGAGTGGCTACACCTTC. It translates to CAWNRQGASGYTF. The chain combines TRBV30 with TRBJ1-2; 8 positions agree with TRBD1. CDR1 and CDR2 (germline): GTSNPN, SVGIG (reference sequence). V lost 4 bases, J lost 7 bases, and 8 bases stayed unmatched. The CDR3 extends over 13 amino acids.

The CDR3 DNA sequence: TGTGCTAGTGGTGGGACTAGCGGAGAGACCCAGTACTTC. Amino acids: CASGGTSGETQYF. This sequence joins TRBV12-5 and TRBJ2-5; TRBD2 matches 11 bases. J gave up 4 bases and V 5 bases, and 0 bases lay outside the gene matches. Germline V CDR1 and CDR2: LGHNT, FRNRAP. The CDR3 consists of 13 residues.

The chain carries TRBV15 and TRBJ1-1, with D tentatively TRBD1 (6 bases). Germline assignment: CDR1 LNHNV and CDR2 YYDKDF (reference sequence). V lost 4 bases and J 1 base, leaving 10 bases between the germline ends. The CDR3 contains 14 residues. CDR3 loop: CATSIGGSNTEAFF. CDR3 coding DNA: TGTGCCACCAGCATAGGGGGATCGAACACTGAAGCTTTCTTT.

The chain joins TRBV27 to TRBJ1-2, with TRBD1 matching 8 bases. The CDR3 spans 13 residues. The trim removed 5 bases at V and 6 bases at J, leaving 5 bases unmatched. Germline V lookup: CDR1 MNHEY, CDR2 SMNVEV (reference sequence). Written as DNA, the CDR3 is TGTGCCAGCAGTCCCCAGACAGGGGATGGCTACACCTTC. Translated: CASSPQTGDGYTF.

The V call is TRBV5-4, the J call TRBJ1-2, with D uncertain. V was pared by 0 bases and J by 6 bases, with 15 bases between. The CDR3 totals 15 residues. From germline, CDR1 is SGHNT and CDR2 YYREEE (reference sequence). The CDR3 reads CASSLGVPGFDGYTF. The CDR3 DNA is TGTGCCAGCAGCTTGGGGGTCCCGGGGTTCGATGGCTACACCTTC.

CDR3 protein: CASSLGTGDGYGYTF. The CDR3 DNA follows: TGTGCCAGCAGTCTAGGGACAGGGGACGGCTATGGCTACACCTTC. The rearrangement links TRBV27 to TRBJ1-2; 10 nucleotides align to TRBD1. V trimming: 5 bases; J trimming: 4 bases; junction bases outside the gene matches: 7. The CDR3 has 15 amino acids. Germline V CDR1 and CDR2: MNHEY, SMNVEV (reference sequence).

The J gene is TRBJ2-1, the V gene TRBV2; TRBD1 matches 11 bases. The ends lost 4 bases at V and 5 bases at J; junction bases unmatched: 7. The CDR3 has 16 residues. CDR1 is SNHLY and CDR2 is FYNNEI in the germline V gene. The CDR3 protein is CASSGAGTGGHNEQFF. The CDR3 DNA follows: TGTGCCAGCAGTGGTGCCGGGACAGGGGGTCACAATGAGCAGTTCTTC. The full variable domain, completed using reference TRBV2 and TRBJ2-1, is EPEVTQTPSHQVTQMGQEVILRCVPISNHLYFYWYRQILGQKVEFLVSFYNNEISEKSEIFDDQFSVERPDGSNFTLKIRSTKLEDSAMYFCASSGAGTGGHNEQFFGPGTRLTVL.

The chain uses TRBV7-2 and TRBJ1-4; D is perhaps TRBD1 (6 bases). Germline CDR1 reads SGHTA; CDR2 reads FQGNSA. Trimming shortened V by 0 bases and J by 8 bases, and 16 bases separated the two germline ends. The CDR3 consists of 16 residues. CDR3 in DNA: TGTGCCAGCAGCTTAGCGCTTGGATTTCAGGGGGAAAAACTGTTTTTT. Its protein product is CASSLALGFQGEKLFF.

This clone was seen only a few times. The gene calls are TRBV5-4 and TRBJ1-1, with D unresolved. The CDR3 spans 14 residues. V was trimmed by 4 bases and J by 1 base, leaving 11 bases between them. Germline V gene data show CDR1 as SGHNT and CDR2 as YYREEE (reference sequence). In nucleotides, the CDR3 is TGTGCCAGCAGCCCCGTGCCAGGGAACACTGAAGCTTTCTTT. It specifies CASSPVPGNTEAFF. The whole variable domain, filled in from reference TRBV5-4 and TRBJ1-1, reads ETGVTQSPTHLIKTRGQQVTLRCSSQSGHNTVSWYQQALGQGPQFIFQYYREEENGRGNFPPRFSGLQFPNYSSELNVNALELDDSALYLCASSPVPGNTEAFFGQGTRLTVV.

This chain uses TRBV6-4 with TRBJ2-2, with D perhaps TRBD1 (5 bases). Per the germline V gene, CDR1 is MRHNA and CDR2 is SNTAGT. V was pared by 7 bases and J by 0 bases, with 9 bases between. This CDR3 region has 14 residues. CDR3 sequence reads: CASKDISNTGELFF. The CDR3 nucleotides are TGTGCCAGCAAGGACATATCGAACACCGGGGAGCTGTTTTTT.

The chain is built from TRBV7-9 and TRBJ2-5, with D hard to call. The germline CDR1 and CDR2 sequences are SEHNR and FQNEAQ (reference sequence). The V gene lost 5 bases and the J gene lost 4 bases, with 14 bases spanning the gap. The CDR3 totals 14 residues. CDR3 sequence: CASSPVAAAETQYF. In DNA, the CDR3 is TGTGCCAGCAGCCCCGTGGCTGCGGCAGAGACCCAGTACTTC.

This chain uses TRBV2 with TRBJ1-1; 9 bases are a match to TRBD1. The ends lost 2 bases at V and 8 bases at J; junction bases unmatched: 3. The CDR3 loop spans 13 amino acids. CDR1 is SNHLY and CDR2 is FYNNEI in the germline V gene. As DNA, the CDR3 is TGTGCCAGCAGTGAAAACAGGGGGCGGGAAGCTTTCTTT. Its translation: CASSENRGREAFF.

The gene calls are TRBV6-5 and TRBJ2-1; 8 bases align to TRBD2. Germline V gene lookup returns CDR1 MNHEY and CDR2 SVGAGI. The CDR3 has 15 amino acids. Trimming removed 7 bases from V and 4 bases from J; junction bases left unmatched: 9. The CDR3 bases are TGTGCCAGCATCAAGCGGGGGCCGAGGTACAATGAGCAGTTCTTC. This encodes CASIKRGPRYNEQFF.

The chain couples TRBV9 to TRBJ2-4; 8 nucleotides match TRBD1. Germline V lookup: CDR1 SGDLS, CDR2 YYNGEE. The CDR3 has 19 amino acids. V lost 0 bases, J lost 1 base, and 12 bases stayed unmatched. Here the CDR3 reads CASSVGGQDTFTAKNIQYF. CDR3 DNA: TGTGCCAGCAGCGTAGGGGGACAGGATACCTTTACGGCCAAAAACATTCAGTACTTC. The full variable domain, with the rest looked up from reference TRBV9 and TRBJ2-4, is DSGVTQTPKHLITATGQRVTLRCSPRSGDLSVYWYQQSLDQGLQFLIQYYNGEERAKGNILERFSAQQFPDLHSELNLSSLELGDSALYFCASSVGGQDTFTAKNIQYFGAGTRLSVL.

The chain employs TRBV5-1 and TRBJ2-5; a possible D gene is TRBD2 (6 bases). CDR3 size: 14 residues. Per germline, CDR1 SGHRS and CDR2 YFSETQ. Trimming removed 2 bases from V and 4 bases from J, with 12 bases in between. The CDR3, as DNA: TGCGCCAGCAGCTTTCGAGTGGGGGGAGAGACCCAGTACTTC. This encodes CASSFRVGGETQYF. Full variable domain (outside the CDR3, taken from reference TRBV5-1 and TRBJ2-5): KAGVTQTPRYLIKTRGQQVTLSCSPISGHRSVSWYQQTPGQGLQFLFEYFSETQRNKGNFPGRFSGRQFSNSRSEMNVSTLELGDSALYLCASSFRVGGETQYFGPGTRLLVL.

V and J are TRBV6-1 and TRBJ2-5; tentatively, D is TRBD1 (7 bases). The CDR3 is made up of 17 amino acids. Germline V gives CDR1 MNHNS, CDR2 SASEGT. Trimming removed 2 bases at V and 4 bases at J, with 20 bases between. The CDR3 protein is CASSEQGGGGPRETQYF. The DNA of the CDR3 is TGTGCCAGCAGTGAACAGGGGGGTGGGGGGCCGCGAGAGACCCAGTACTTC.

The chain carries TRBV4-1 and TRBJ2-1; perhaps TRBD2 as D (5 bases). The CDR3 extends over 17 amino acids. Per the germline V gene, CDR1 is MGHRA and CDR2 is YSYEKL. With 5 bases removed from V and 3 bases from J, the gap between germline ends came to 20 bases. The CDR3 loop reads CASSSPFEKRGYNEQFF. CDR3 sequence (DNA): TGCGCCAGCAGCTCTCCCTTCGAGAAACGGGGCTACAATGAGCAGTTCTTC.

The chain couples TRBV5-1 to TRBJ1-6; a possible D gene is TRBD1 (6 bases). V was shortened by 5 bases and J by 8 bases, with 17 bases between the two germline ends. The CDR3 is 15 amino acids. Germline assignment: CDR1 SGHRS and CDR2 YFSETQ. The CDR3 protein is CASSRGQFADSPLHF. The CDR3 DNA is TGCGCCAGCAGTCGCGGACAGTTCGCGGATTCACCCCTCCACTTT. The full variable domain, its missing parts supplied by reference TRBV5-1 and TRBJ1-6, is KAGVTQTPRYLIKTRGQQVTLSCSPISGHRSVSWYQQTPGQGLQFLFEYFSETQRNKGNFPGRFSGRQFSNSRSEMNVSTLELGDSALYLCASSRGQFADSPLHFGNGTRLTVT.

This clone was observed a single time. The V call is TRBV10-3, the J call TRBJ2-3, with 8 nucleotides matching TRBD2. CDR3 length equals 16 residues. The V segment lost 3 bases and the J segment 2 bases; nucleotides outside the gene matches: 7. Germline lookup yields CDR1 ENHRY and CDR2 SYGVKD. In nucleotides, the CDR3 is TGTGCCATCAGTGAAGGTATAGCGGGGCTCACAGATACGCAGTATTTT. Translation: CAISEGIAGLTDTQYF.

V gene TRBV11-2 combines with J gene TRBJ2-4; no firm D call. Between the trimmed V and J ends, which lost 5 bases and 8 bases, there was a span of 10 bases. The V gene's germline CDR1 is SGHAT and CDR2 FQNNGV. The CDR3 runs 12 residues. The CDR3 DNA reads as TGTGCCAGCAGCCCGACCCGGGACATTCAGTACTTC. This encodes CASSPTRDIQYF.

V usage is TRBV4-1 and J usage is TRBJ1-2; D might be TRBD1 (6 bases). Trimming removed 3 bases from V and 5 bases from J, with 16 bases in between. The CDR3 extends over 15 amino acids. The V gene's germline CDR1 is MGHRA and CDR2 YSYEKL. CDR3 amino acids: CASSQYRVQEYGYTF. As DNA, the CDR3 is TGCGCCAGCAGCCAGTACAGGGTCCAGGAGTATGGCTACACCTTC.

This clone occurred a few times. V usage is TRBV4-2 and J usage is TRBJ1-1; 7 bases fit TRBD1. The CDR3 is 15 residues long. CDR1 is LGHNA, CDR2 YNFKEQ, per germline. V was pared by 1 base and J by 1 base, with 3 bases of the junction left unmatched. The CDR3 loop is CASSQGRQGNTEAFF. The CDR3 nucleotides are TGTGCCAGCAGCCAAGGACGACAGGGGAACACTGAAGCTTTCTTT.

The genes are TRBV11-2 and TRBJ2-1; D unclear. Trimming took 1 base from V and 10 from J, leaving 5 bases between them. The CDR3 length is 11 residues. Germline V gene sequence: CDR1 SGHAT, CDR2 FQNNGV. The CDR3, as DNA: TGTGCCAGCAGCTTAGCGAGAGAGCAGTTCTTC. Protein product: CASSLAREQFF. Together with reference TRBV11-2 and TRBJ2-1, the CDR3 gives the full variable domain: EAGVAQSPRYKIIEKRQSVAFWCNPISGHATLYWYQQILGQGPKLLIQFQNNGVVDDSQLPKDRFSAERLKGVDSTLKIQPAKLEDSAVYLCASSLAREQFFGPGTRLTVL.

A note on this clone: One end of the junction does not line up with germline, which may come from a read error. Different DNA sequences within this sample yield the same CDR3. Here the CDR3 reads CASSYRGPYNSPLHF. The CDR3 region has the DNA TGTGCCAGCAGTTACCGCGGTCCCTATAATTCCCCCCTCCACTTT. This chain uses TRBV6-6 with TRBJ1-6; D is ambiguous. This CDR3 is built from 15 residues. The germline V gene encodes CDR1 MNHNY and CDR2 SVGAGI (reference sequence).

A remark on this clone: Other DNA sequences in this specimen translate into the identical CDR3. The J gene is TRBJ1-2, the V gene TRBV9, with TRBD1 as a possible D gene (6 bases). The germline V and J ends were trimmed by 4 bases and 7 bases, with 8 bases remaining between them. The CDR3 runs to 11 residues. CDR1 is SGDLS and CDR2 is YYNGEE in the germline V gene. CDR3 DNA sequence: TGTGCCAGCAGCCTCAGGGGTGGCTACACCTTC. Amino acids: CASSLRGGYTF.

The CDR3 DNA reads TGTGCCAGTAGTACCCTTGGGACAGGGCAGAACACTGAAGCTTTCTTT. The encoded protein is CASSTLGTGQNTEAFF. The V and J genes are TRBV19 and TRBJ1-1; 9 bases agree with TRBD1. Germline V gives CDR1 LNHDA, CDR2 SQIVND (reference sequence). Trimming took 4 bases from V and 1 from J; bases not matched to a gene: 7. CDR3 length equals 16 residues.

This clone has a handful of counts. The chain carries TRBV5-1 and TRBJ1-4; TRBD1 agrees at 7 bases. The CDR3 has 17 residues. Trimming took 0 bases from V and 8 from J; bases not matched to a gene: 13. Germline assignment: CDR1 SGHRS and CDR2 YFSETQ. CDR3 sequence (DNA): TGCGCCAGCAGCTTGGGGGTTCGGGACAGAGGCACCGAAAAACTGTTTTTT. Its protein is CASSLGVRDRGTEKLFF.

J is TRBJ2-2 and V is TRBV5-1; no definite D call. Deletions cut 7 bases from V and 2 bases from J, with 15 bases between. This CDR3 contains 15 residues. Germline lookup yields CDR1 SGHRS and CDR2 YFSETQ. The CDR3 sequence: CASGSAGSNTGELFF. CDR3 coding DNA: TGCGCCAGCGGCAGTGCCGGGTCAAACACCGGGGAGCTGTTTTTT.

The CDR3 reads CASQDPRDRLDKNIQYF. The CDR3 region has the DNA TGTGCCAGCCAAGACCCCAGGGACAGGTTGGACAAAAACATTCAGTACTTC. The chain has TRBV18 and TRBJ2-4; TRBD1 aligns across 8 bases. Germline V lookup: CDR1 KGHSH, CDR2 LQKENI. Germline trimming cut 8 bases from V and 3 bases from J; bases unmatched to any gene: 15. The CDR3 totals 17 residues.

The chain links TRBV10-2 to TRBJ2-7; 11 bases map to TRBD2. This CDR3 spans 16 amino acids. V gave up 3 bases and J gave up 5 bases; unmatched junction bases: 9. Germline V gene sequence: CDR1 WSHSY, CDR2 SAAADI. The CDR3 here is CASSEFSGGATNEQYF. The CDR3 region has the DNA TGCGCCAGCAGTGAATTTAGCGGGGGGGCGACGAACGAGCAGTACTTC.

The rearrangement joins TRBV30 to TRBJ1-1; D gene unclear. Trimming stripped 0 bases from V and 3 bases from J, with 11 bases between. CDR1 is GTSNPN and CDR2 is SVGIG in the germline V gene (reference sequence). This CDR3 has 14 amino acids. The CDR3 DNA reads TGTGCCTGGAGTGTACTAGGGCTGGACACTGAAGCTTTCTTT. Residues: CAWSVLGLDTEAFF.